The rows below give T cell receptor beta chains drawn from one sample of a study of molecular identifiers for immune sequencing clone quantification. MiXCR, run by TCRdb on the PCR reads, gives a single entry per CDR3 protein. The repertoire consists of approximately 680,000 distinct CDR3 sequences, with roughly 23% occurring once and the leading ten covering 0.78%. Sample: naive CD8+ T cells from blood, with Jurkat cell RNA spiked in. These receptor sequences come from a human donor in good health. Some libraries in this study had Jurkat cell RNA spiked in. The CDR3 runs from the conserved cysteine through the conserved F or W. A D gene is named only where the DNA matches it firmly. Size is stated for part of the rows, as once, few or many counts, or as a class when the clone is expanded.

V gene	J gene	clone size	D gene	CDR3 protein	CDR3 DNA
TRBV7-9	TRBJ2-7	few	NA	CASTLTTDYEQYF	TGTGCCAGCACCCTCACGACAGACTACGAGCAGTACTTC
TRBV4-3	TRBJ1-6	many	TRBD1	CASSQGQGNSPLHF	TGCGCCAGCAGCCAGGGACAGGGTAATTCACCCCTCCACTTT
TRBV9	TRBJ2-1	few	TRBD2	CASSPWTSGSQNEQFF	TGTGCCAGCAGCCCGTGGACTAGCGGGAGTCAAAATGAGCAGTTCTTC
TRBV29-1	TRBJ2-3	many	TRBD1	CSVVGQLDNPTDTQYF	TGCAGCGTCGTGGGACAGTTGGATAATCCCACAGATACGCAGTATTTT
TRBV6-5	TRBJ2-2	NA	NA	CASSYGGGATGELFF	TGTGCCAGCAGTTATGGGGGGGGGGCAACCGGGGAGCTGTTTTTT
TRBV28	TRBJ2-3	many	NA	CASSQGPERRPDTQYF	TGTGCCAGCAGTCAAGGGCCCGAGAGACGGCCAGATACGCAGTATTTT
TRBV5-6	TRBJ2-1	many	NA	CASSPGPYSYNEQFF	TGTGCCAGCAGCCCCGGTCCCTACTCCTACAATGAGCAGTTCTTC
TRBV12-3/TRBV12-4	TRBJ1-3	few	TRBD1	CASSFGQGGNTIYF	TGTGCCAGCAGTTTCGGACAGGGAGGAAACACCATATATTTT
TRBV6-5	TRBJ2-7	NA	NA	CASSYGDDPYEQYF	TGTGCCAGCAGTTACGGGGACGATCCCTACGAGCAGTACTTC
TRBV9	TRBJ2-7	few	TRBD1	CASSEGQNTYEQYF	TGTGCCAGCAGCGAGGGACAGAATACCTACGAGCAGTACTTC
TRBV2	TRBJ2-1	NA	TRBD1	CASRSTGTASSYNEQFF	TGTGCCAGCAGAAGTACCGGGACAGCGAGCTCCTACAATGAGCAGTTCTTC
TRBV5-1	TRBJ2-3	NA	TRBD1	CASSLTTAGTAIYSTDTQYF	TGCGCCAGCAGCTTGACGACAGCCGGGACAGCCATCTATAGCACAGATACGCAGTATTTT
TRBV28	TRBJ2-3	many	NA	CASRNTDTQYF	TGTGCCAGCAGAAACACAGATACGCAGTATTTT
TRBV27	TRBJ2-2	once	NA	CASAKDPGPNTGELYF	TGTGCCAGCGCGAAGGATCCGGGACCGAACACCGGGGAGCTGTATTTT
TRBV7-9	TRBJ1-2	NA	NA	CASSFLYGDGYSYTF	TGTGCCAGCAGCTTTCTCTACGGCGACGGCTATAGCTACACCTTC
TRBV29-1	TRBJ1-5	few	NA	CSVAGASGRAEDTDTQHF	TGCAGCGTTGCGGGGGCTAGCGGGAGGGCCGAAGATACAGATACGCAGCATTTT